This T cell receptor beta chain is drawn from a study of blood T cell repertoires in COVID-19. Study summary: Samples of COVID-19 (acute and convalescent) were obtained from the United States, Italy and Spain.

V dropped 6 bases and J dropped 4; count of bases not matched to a gene: 8. CDR1 and CDR2 (germline): MNHEY, SVGAGI. There are 14 residues in the CDR3. Original methodology: It was from reference gene primer amplification that nucleated cell counts were estimated. Clones were read by immunoSEQ multiplex PCR, and TCRdb kept only the in-frame ones, dropping some. V, J and clone size are those of that table, while D and trimming were read from the DNA. The profile shows fewer than 6,000 clones, 89% of them singletons. This sequence was found in a human donor in a cohort sampled during active COVID-19. Sequences were obtained from peripheral blood. This chain links TRBV6-5 with TRBJ1-1, with 7 bases aligning to TRBD1. The CDR3: CASRTGWVVTEAFF. CDR3 coding DNA: TGTGCCAGCAGGACAGGGTGGGTAGTCACTGAAGCTTTCTTT.